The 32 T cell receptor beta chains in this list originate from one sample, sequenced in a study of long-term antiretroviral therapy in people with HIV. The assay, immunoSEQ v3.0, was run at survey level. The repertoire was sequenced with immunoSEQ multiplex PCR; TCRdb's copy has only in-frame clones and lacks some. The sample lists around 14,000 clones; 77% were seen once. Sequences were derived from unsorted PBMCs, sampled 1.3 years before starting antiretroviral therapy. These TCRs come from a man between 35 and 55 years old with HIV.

The DNA for the CDR3 is TGTGCCAGCAGACCCAGGACAGTCTCCTACGAGCAGTACTTC. Its translation is CASRPRTVSYEQYF. The chain is built from TRBV2 and TRBJ2-7; a possible D gene is TRBD1 (6 bases). Germline V lookup: CDR1 SNHLY, CDR2 FYNNEI. The V end was cut by 6 bases, the J end by 0 bases, with 12 bases between. The CDR3 extends over 14 amino acids.

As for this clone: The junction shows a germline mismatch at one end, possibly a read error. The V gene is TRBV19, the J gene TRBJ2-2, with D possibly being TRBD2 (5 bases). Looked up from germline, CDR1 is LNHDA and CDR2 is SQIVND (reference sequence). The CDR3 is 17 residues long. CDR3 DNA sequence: TGTGCCAGTAGTATAGGAAGCAGGCGGGCGAAAACCGGGGAGCTGTTTTTT. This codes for CASSIGSRRAKTGELFF. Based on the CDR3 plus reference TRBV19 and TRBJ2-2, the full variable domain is DGGITQSPKYLFRKEGQNVTLSCEQNLNHDAMYWYRQDPGQGLRLIYYSQIVNDFQKGDIAEGYSVSREKKESFPLTVTSAQKNPTAFYLCASSIGSRRAKTGELFFGEGSRLTVL.

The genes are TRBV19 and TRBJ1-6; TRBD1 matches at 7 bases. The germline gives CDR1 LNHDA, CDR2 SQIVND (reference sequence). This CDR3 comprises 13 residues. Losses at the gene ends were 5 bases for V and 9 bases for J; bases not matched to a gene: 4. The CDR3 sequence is CASSGGGSSPLHF. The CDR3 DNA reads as TGTGCCAGTAGTGGAGGGGGCTCTTCACCCCTCCACTTT.

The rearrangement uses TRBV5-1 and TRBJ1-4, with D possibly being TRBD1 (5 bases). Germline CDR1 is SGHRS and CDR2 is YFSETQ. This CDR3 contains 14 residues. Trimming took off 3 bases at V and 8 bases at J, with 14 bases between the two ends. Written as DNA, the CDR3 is TGCGCCAGCAGCTCACGGGGGTCAGGGGAAAAACTGTTTTTT. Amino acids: CASSSRGSGEKLFF.

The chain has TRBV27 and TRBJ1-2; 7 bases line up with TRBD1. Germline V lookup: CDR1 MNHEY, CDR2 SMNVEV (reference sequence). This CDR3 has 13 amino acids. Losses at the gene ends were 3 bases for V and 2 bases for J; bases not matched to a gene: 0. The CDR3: CASSFRGNYGYTF. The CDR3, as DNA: TGTGCCAGCAGTTTCAGGGGGAACTATGGCTACACCTTC.

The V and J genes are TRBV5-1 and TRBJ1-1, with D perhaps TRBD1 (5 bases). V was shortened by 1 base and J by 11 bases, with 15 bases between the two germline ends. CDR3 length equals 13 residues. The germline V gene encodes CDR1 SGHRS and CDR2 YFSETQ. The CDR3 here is CASSLRGGGEAFF. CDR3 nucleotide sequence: TGCGCCAGCAGCTTGAGGGGTGGGGGAGAGGCTTTCTTT. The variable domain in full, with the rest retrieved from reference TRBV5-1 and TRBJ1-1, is KAGVTQTPRYLIKTRGQQVTLSCSPISGHRSVSWYQQTPGQGLQFLFEYFSETQRNKGNFPGRFSGRQFSNSRSEMNVSTLELGDSALYLCASSLRGGGEAFFGQGTRLTVV.

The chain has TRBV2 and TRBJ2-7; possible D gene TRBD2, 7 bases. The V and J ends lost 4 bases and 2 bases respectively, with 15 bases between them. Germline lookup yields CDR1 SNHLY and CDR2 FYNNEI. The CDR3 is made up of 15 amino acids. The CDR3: CASSVSAGATYEQYF. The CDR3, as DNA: TGTGCCAGCAGTGTCTCCGCGGGGGCCACCTACGAGCAGTACTTC.

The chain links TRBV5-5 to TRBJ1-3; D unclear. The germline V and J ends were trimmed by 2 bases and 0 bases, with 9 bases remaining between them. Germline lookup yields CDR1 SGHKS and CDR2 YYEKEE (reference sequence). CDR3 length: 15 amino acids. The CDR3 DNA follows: TGTGCCAGCAGCTTCTTGGATGGCTCTGGAAACACCATATATTTT. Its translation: CASSFLDGSGNTIYF.

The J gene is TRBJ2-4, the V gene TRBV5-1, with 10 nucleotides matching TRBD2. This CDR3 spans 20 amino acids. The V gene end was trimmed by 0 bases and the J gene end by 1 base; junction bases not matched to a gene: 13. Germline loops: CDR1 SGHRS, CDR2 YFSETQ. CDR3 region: CASSLALKAGGDRAKNIQYF. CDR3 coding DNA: TGCGCCAGCAGCTTGGCCTTAAAAGCGGGAGGGGATAGGGCCAAAAACATTCAGTACTTC.

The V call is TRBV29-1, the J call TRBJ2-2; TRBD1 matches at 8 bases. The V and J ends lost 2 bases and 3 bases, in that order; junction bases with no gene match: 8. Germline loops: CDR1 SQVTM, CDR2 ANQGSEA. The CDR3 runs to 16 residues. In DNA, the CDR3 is TGCAGCGTTGAATGGTGGGGACAGGAGCACACCGGGGAGCTGTTTTTT. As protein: CSVEWWGQEHTGELFF.

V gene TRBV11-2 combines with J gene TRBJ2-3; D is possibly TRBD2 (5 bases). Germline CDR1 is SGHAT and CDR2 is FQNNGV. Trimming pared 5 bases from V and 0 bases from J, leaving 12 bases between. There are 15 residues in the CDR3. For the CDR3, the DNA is TGTGCCAGCAGCCTCCGGGATTCTAGCACAGATACGCAGTATTTT. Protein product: CASSLRDSSTDTQYF.

CDR3 residues: CASSGFGDYGYTF. CDR3 nucleotide sequence: TGTGCCAGCAGTGGTTTTGGGGACTATGGCTACACCTTC. The chain recombines TRBV6-1 with TRBJ1-2; the D is unclear. This CDR3 has 13 residues. Germline V gene lookup returns CDR1 MNHNS and CDR2 SASEGT. Deletions cut 4 bases from V and 3 bases from J, with 9 bases between.

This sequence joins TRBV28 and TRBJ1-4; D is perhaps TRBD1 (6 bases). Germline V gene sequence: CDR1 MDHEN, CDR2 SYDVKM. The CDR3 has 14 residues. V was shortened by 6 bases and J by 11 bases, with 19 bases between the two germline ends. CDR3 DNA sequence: TGTGCCAGCAGAGAGGGACACGACGATTATAAACTGTTTTTT. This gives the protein CASREGHDDYKLFF.

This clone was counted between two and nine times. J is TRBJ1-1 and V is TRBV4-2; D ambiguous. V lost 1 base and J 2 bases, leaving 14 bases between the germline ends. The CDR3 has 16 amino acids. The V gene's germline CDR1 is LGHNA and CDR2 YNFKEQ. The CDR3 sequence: CASSQGGFMSNTEAFF. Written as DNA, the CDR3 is TGTGCCAGCAGCCAAGGAGGTTTTATGTCCAACACTGAAGCTTTCTTT.

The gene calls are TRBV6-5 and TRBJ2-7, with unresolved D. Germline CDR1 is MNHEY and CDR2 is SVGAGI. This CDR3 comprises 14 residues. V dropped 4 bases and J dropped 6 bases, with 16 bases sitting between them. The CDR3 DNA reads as TGTGCCAGCAGTTGGGCGTTACGGGCTGGCGAGCAGTACTTC. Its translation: CASSWALRAGEQYF.

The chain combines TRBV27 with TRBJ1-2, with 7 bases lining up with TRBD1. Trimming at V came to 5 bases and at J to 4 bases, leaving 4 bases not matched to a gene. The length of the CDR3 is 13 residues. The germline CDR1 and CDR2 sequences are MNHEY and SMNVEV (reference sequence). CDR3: CASSETGTYGYTF. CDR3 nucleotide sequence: TGTGCCAGCAGTGAGACAGGGACCTATGGCTACACCTTC.

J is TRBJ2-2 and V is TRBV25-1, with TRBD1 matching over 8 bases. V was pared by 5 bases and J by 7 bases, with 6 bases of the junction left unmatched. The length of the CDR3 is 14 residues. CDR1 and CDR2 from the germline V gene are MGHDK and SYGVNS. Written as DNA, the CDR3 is TGTGCCAGCAGTCGCAGGGGGCAAGGCGGGGAGCTGTTTTTT. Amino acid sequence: CASSRRGQGGELFF.

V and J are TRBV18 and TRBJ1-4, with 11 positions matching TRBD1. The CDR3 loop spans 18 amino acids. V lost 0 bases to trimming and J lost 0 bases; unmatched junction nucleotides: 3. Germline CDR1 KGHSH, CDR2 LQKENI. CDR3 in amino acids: CASSPPRGQGATNEKLFF. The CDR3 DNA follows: TGTGCCAGCTCACCACCGAGGGGACAGGGGGCAACTAATGAAAAACTGTTTTTT.

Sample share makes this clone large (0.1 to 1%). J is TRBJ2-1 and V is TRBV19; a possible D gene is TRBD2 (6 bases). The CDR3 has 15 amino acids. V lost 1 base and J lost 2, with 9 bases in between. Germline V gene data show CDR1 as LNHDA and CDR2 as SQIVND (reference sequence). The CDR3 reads CASSIVGGPYNEQFF. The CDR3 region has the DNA TGTGCCAGTAGTATAGTGGGGGGTCCCTACAATGAGCAGTTCTTC.

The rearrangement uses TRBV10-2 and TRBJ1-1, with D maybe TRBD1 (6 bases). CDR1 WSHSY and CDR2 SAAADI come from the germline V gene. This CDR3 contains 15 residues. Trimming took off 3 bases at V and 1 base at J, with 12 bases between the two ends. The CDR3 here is CASSEWGRGNTEAFF. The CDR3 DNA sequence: TGCGCCAGCAGTGAATGGGGCAGGGGGAACACTGAAGCTTTCTTT.

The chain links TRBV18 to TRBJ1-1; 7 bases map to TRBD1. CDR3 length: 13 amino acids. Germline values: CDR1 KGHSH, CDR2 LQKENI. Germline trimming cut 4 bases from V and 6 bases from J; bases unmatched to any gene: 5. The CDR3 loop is CASSQQGSAEAFF. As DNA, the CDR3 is TGTGCCAGCTCACAACAGGGGAGCGCTGAAGCTTTCTTT.

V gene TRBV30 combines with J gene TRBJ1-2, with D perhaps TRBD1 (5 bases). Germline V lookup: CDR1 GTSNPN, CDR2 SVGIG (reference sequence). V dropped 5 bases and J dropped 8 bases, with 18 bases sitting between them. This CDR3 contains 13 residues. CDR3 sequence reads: CAWFIRQRGGYTF. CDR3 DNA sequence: TGTGCCTGGTTCATTCGACAGAGAGGGGGCTACACCTTC.

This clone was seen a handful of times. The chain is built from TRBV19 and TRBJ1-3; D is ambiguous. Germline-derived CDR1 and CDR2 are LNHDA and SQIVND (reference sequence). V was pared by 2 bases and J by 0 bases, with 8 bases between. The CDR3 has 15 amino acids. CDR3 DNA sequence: TGTGCCAGTAGTATACAGAGCCTCTCTGGAAACACCATATATTTT. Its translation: CASSIQSLSGNTIYF. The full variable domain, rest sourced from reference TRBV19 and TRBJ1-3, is DGGITQSPKYLFRKEGQNVTLSCEQNLNHDAMYWYRQDPGQGLRLIYYSQIVNDFQKGDIAEGYSVSREKKESFPLTVTSAQKNPTAFYLCASSIQSLSGNTIYFGEGSWLTVV.

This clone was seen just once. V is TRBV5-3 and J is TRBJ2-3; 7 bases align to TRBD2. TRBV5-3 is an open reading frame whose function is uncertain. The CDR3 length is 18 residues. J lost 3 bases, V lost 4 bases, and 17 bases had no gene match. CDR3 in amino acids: CARSGRVCSERGTDTQYF. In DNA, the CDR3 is TGTGCCAGAAGCGGTCGGGTATGCTCGGAGCGGGGAACAGATACGCAGTATTTT.

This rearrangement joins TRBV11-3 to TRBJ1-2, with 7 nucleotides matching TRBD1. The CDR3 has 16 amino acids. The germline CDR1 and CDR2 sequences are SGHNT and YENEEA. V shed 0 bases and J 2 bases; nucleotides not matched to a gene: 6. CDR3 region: CASSLETRGQNYGYTF. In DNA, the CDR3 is TGTGCCAGCAGCTTAGAAACGAGGGGGCAGAACTATGGCTACACCTTC. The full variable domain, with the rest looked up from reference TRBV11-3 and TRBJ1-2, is EAGVVQSPRYKIIEKKQPVAFWCNPISGHNTLYWYLQNLGQGPELLIRYENEEAVDDSQLPKDRFSAERLKGVDSTLKIQPAELGDSAVYLCASSLETRGQNYGYTFGSGTRLTVV.

DNA for the CDR3: TGTGCCAGCAGTGAAGCCTGGGTTGGACGTGGAGAGACCCAGTACTTC. Its protein is CASSEAWVGRGETQYF. The chain has TRBV6-1 and TRBJ2-5; D unresolved. Trimming cost V 0 bases and J 4 bases, with 15 bases left between them. The CDR3 totals 16 residues. The germline V gene has CDR1 MNHNS and CDR2 SASEGT.

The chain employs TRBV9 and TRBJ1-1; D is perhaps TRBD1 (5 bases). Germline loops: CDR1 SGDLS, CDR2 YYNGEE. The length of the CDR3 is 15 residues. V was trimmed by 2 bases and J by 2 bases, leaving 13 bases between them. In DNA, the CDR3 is TGTGCCAGCAGCGTCGTTGGCCAGGGAAACACTGAAGCTTTCTTT. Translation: CASSVVGQGNTEAFF.

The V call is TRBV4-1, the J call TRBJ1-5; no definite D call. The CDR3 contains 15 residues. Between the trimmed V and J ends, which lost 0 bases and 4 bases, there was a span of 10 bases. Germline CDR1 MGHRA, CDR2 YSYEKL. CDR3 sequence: CASSQDHPGNQPQHF. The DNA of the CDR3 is TGCGCCAGCAGCCAAGATCACCCGGGGAATCAGCCCCAGCATTTT.

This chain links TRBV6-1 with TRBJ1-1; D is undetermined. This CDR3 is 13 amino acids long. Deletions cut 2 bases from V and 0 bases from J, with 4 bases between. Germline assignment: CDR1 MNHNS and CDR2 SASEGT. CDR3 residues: CASSEKMNTEAFF. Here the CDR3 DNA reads TGTGCCAGCAGTGAAAAGATGAACACTGAAGCTTTCTTT.

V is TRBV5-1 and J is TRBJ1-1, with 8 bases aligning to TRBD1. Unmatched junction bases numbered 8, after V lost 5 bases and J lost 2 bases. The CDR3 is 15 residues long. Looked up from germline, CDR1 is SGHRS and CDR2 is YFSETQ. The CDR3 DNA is TGCGCCAGCAGGGTTACAGGGGGTCCAAACACTGAAGCTTTCTTT. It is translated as CASRVTGGPNTEAFF.

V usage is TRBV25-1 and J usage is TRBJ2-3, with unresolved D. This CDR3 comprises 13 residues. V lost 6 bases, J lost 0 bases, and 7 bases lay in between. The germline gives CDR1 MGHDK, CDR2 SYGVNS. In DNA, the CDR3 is TGTGCCAGCAGCGCACAAAGCACAGATACGCAGTATTTT. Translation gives CASSAQSTDTQYF.

CDR3 nucleotides: TGTGCCAGCAGCTTGGAGGGGGCCACCTACGAGCAGTACTTC. Translating it yields CASSLEGATYEQYF. V is TRBV5-4 and J is TRBJ2-7; TRBD1 aligns across 7 bases. The CDR3 totals 14 residues. V lost 0 bases and J lost 2; bases outside the gene matches: 2. The germline gives CDR1 SGHNT, CDR2 YYREEE (reference sequence).